This is a list of T cell receptor beta chains from one sample in a study of identical twins. TCRdb analysed the 5' RACE reads with MiXCR anew, one entry per CDR3 protein. Of just over 450,000 distinct CDR3 sequences detected, around 14% appear once; the ten largest clones hold about 0.54%. In addition, the sample was reused for a study of yellow fever vaccine responses in identical twins.

Material for sequencing was CD4+ T cells sorted from blood. Every receptor here comes from a woman aged 18-29 years in good health. Both conserved end residues are part of each CDR3. The D gene is left open where the match is weak. Size tells how often a clone was seen (once, few, many) or the class of an expanded clone, and some rows leave it out.

d_call	clone_size	v_call	j_call	cdr3_nt	cdr3_aa
TRBD1	few	TRBV28	TRBJ1-5	TGTGCCAGCAGCCCGGACAGGGTAGGTCAGCCCCAGCATTTT	CASSPDRVGQPQHF
.	few	TRBV6-1	TRBJ2-3	TGTGCCAGCAGTGCCAACTTTCTAGCGACAGATACGCAGTATTTT	CASSANFLATDTQYF
.	.	TRBV2	TRBJ1-3	TGTGCCAGCAGTGAATGGGGTTTAACAGGCCTTTCTGGAAACACCATATATTTT	CASSEWGLTGLSGNTIYF
TRBD1	.	TRBV12-3/TRBV12-4	TRBJ2-2	TGTGCCCTCAGTTTAGTGTCGGGCAGGGGGTGGAACACCGGGGAGCTGTTTTTT	CALSLVSGRGWNTGELFF
TRBD1	.	TRBV28	TRBJ2-5	TGTGCCAGCAGGCGATTACAGGGGAGAGAAGAGACCCAGTACTTC	CASRRLQGREETQYF
.	.	TRBV4-3	TRBJ2-7	TGCGCCAGCAGCCAAGATTACGGACGACTAGACGAGCAGTACTTC	CASSQDYGRLDEQYF
.	.	TRBV6-6	TRBJ1-5	TGTGCCAGCACCCAGGGGTTCAATCAGCCCCAGCATTTT	CASTQGFNQPQHF
TRBD2	many	TRBV12-3/TRBV12-4	TRBJ2-1	TGTGCCAGCAGTCCTAGCGGGATTGGATCCTACAATGAGCAGTTCTTC	CASSPSGIGSYNEQFF
.	few	TRBV6-1	TRBJ1-1	TGTGCCAGCAGTCTCACCCCGGAGGTTACTGAAGCTTTCTTT	CASSLTPEVTEAFF
TRBD2	few	TRBV4-2	TRBJ2-3	TGTGCCAGCCGCCTAGTAGTGGGTAGCGGGGATAGTCATTTT	CASRLVVGSGDSHF
TRBD1	.	TRBV27	TRBJ2-3	TGTGCCAGCAGCCTGAATTTAGGACAGGGGCTCACAGATACGCAGTATTTT	CASSLNLGQGLTDTQYF
.	few	TRBV5-1	TRBJ2-1	TGCGCCAGCAGCACCGGGAGTACAGGGAATGAGCAGTTCTTC	CASSTGSTGNEQFF
TRBD2	.	TRBV5-1	TRBJ2-1	TGCGCCAGCAGCCCGACCGGGACTAGTGTGTACAATGAGCAGTTCTTC	CASSPTGTSVYNEQFF
TRBD2	.	TRBV20-1	TRBJ2-7	TGCAGTGCTAGACCCGGGACTAGCCCTTACGAGCAGTACTTC	CSARPGTSPYEQYF
TRBD2	few	TRBV7-2	TRBJ2-5	TGTGCCAGCAGCCAGAGACTAGCGGGGATAGAGACCCAGTACTTC	CASSQRLAGIETQYF
.	few	TRBV20-1	TRBJ2-4	TGCAGTGTTCAGCGGCAGTCAGGGGAACTCAAAAACATTCAGTACTTC	CSVQRQSGELKNIQYF
TRBD2	.	TRBV10-1	TRBJ2-3	TGCGCCAGCAGTGAGAGCGGGAGGGCAGCAGATACGCAGTATTTT	CASSESGRAADTQYF
TRBD1	few	TRBV6-2/TRBV6-3	TRBJ2-7	TGTGCCAGCAGCCCCGGGACAGGTGACATTAAAACCTACGAGCAGTACTTC	CASSPGTGDIKTYEQYF
.	.	TRBV4-2	TRBJ2-2	TGTGCCAGCAGCCAGCCAAGGGGGAACACCGGGGAGCTGTTTTTT	CASSQPRGNTGELFF
.	few	TRBV25-1	TRBJ2-2	TGTGCCAGCAGTGAATCAATGCCTACCGGGGAGCTGTTTTTT	CASSESMPTGELFF
.	.	TRBV20-1	TRBJ2-3	TGCTGTGCTAGAGATCGCGCCAGCGGCCTCACAGATACGCAGTATTTT	CCARDRASGLTDTQYF
.	few	TRBV30	TRBJ2-7	TGTGCCTGGAGTTTGGGTCAACGGACTATCCGTTACGAGCAGTACTTC	CAWSLGQRTIRYEQYF
.	many	TRBV3-1	TRBJ2-1	TGTGCCAGCAGCCCAACAACATACAATGAGCAGTTCTTC	CASSPTTYNEQFF
TRBD2	few	TRBV12-3/TRBV12-4	TRBJ2-1	TGTGCCAGCCTCGGACTAGCGGGGGTAAAGGAGTTCTTC	CASLGLAGVKEFF
.	.	TRBV6-5	TRBJ2-3	TGTGCCAGCAGTTACTTATATTTT	CASSYLYF
TRBD1	.	TRBV24-1	TRBJ2-3	TGTGCCACCAGAGGGACAGCTAGCACAGATACGCAGTATTTT	CATRGTASTDTQYF
.	few	TRBV7-2	TRBJ2-7	TGTGCCAGCAGCTTCAGGGACCCGGCCTACGAGCAGTACTTC	CASSFRDPAYEQYF
.	.	TRBV29-1	TRBJ2-6	TGCAGCGTTGAAAGGGGGACGGGGGCCAACGTCCTGACTTTC	CSVERGTGANVLTF
.	.	TRBV5-1	TRBJ2-7	TGCGCCAGCAGCTGGGCGGGTCAGGGCGGTCACGAGCAGTACTTC	CASSWAGQGGHEQYF